These 21 T cell receptor beta chains were sequenced from one sample in a study of Graves' ophthalmopathy and Graves' hyperthyroidism. Amplification of TCR beta CDR3 regions used RNA transcripts. Second-round multiplex PCR came after a first-round RT-PCR that employed HTBI primers. TCRdb redid the calling of the multiplex PCR reads with MiXCR, one entry per CDR3 protein. The sample shows about 230,000 distinct CDR3 sequences, around 50% of them seen only once. The specimen sequenced was peripheral blood. These receptors were collected from an adult man with Graves' ophthalmopathy.

The genes are TRBV7-2 and TRBJ2-2, with TRBD1 identical over 7 bases. This CDR3 is built from 16 residues. Germline loops: CDR1 SGHTA, CDR2 FQGNSA. After removal of 5 bases from V and 4 bases from J, the junction contained 10 bases not matched to a gene. CDR3 in DNA: TGTGCCAGCAGCCCCAAAGGGGGCAGGGGCACCGGGGAGCTGTTTTTT. Its translation: CASSPKGGRGTGELFF.

This chain connects TRBV2 to TRBJ2-7, with a weak D call TRBD2 (6 bases). Germline-derived CDR1 and CDR2 are SNHLY and FYNNEI. V lost 6 bases and J lost 5, with 23 bases in between. The CDR3 extends over 16 amino acids. The CDR3 loop reads CASSTEGNTEADEQYF. The CDR3 DNA is TGTGCCAGCAGCACGGAGGGGAACACTGAAGCTGACGAGCAGTACTTC.

This clonotype was detected many times. The chain is built from TRBV19 and TRBJ1-4; D ambiguous. V lost 10 bases, J lost 4 bases, and 7 bases lay in between. CDR3 length equals 11 residues. Germline V gives CDR1 LNHDA, CDR2 SQIVND (reference sequence). The CDR3 nucleotides read TGTGCCACTCATCATAATGAAAAACTGTTTTTT. Encoded protein: CATHHNEKLFF.

The table lists this clonotype with a few counts. The genes are TRBV12-3 or TRBV12-4 and TRBJ2-2; 7 nucleotides agree with TRBD1. The CDR3 is 17 residues long. V was clipped by 6 bases and J by 0 bases; unmatched bases: 10. This CDR3 reads CASSQGHQGANTGELFF. The CDR3 nucleotides are TGTGCCAGCAGCCAAGGTCATCAGGGGGCGAACACCGGGGAGCTGTTTTTT.

The chain combines TRBV7-9 with TRBJ2-3, with 9 bases aligning to TRBD2. The CDR3 has 15 residues. CDR1 is SEHNR, CDR2 FQNEAQ, per germline (reference sequence). J was trimmed by 1 base and V by 5 bases; bases with no gene match: 4. The CDR3 sequence: CASSRRLAGTDTQYF. CDR3 DNA sequence: TGTGCCAGCAGCCGAAGACTAGCGGGCACAGATACGCAGTATTTT.

Note on this clonotype: A much larger clone lies one base from this, so it may be a read error. V is TRBV2 and J is TRBJ1-5; maybe TRBD1 (5 bases). Germline V gene sequence: CDR1 SNHLY, CDR2 FYNNEI. This CDR3 has 13 amino acids. CDR3 DNA sequence: TGTGCCTGCAGTGCATCAGGGTCTCAGCCCCAGCATTTT. It yields the protein CACSASGSQPQHF. Full variable domain (remainder filled in from reference TRBV2 and TRBJ1-5): EPEVTQTPSHQVTQMGQEVILRCVPISNHLYFYWYRQILGQKVEFLVSFYNNEISEKSEIFDDQFSVERPDGSNFTLKIRSTKLEDSAMYFCACSASGSQPQHFGDGTRLSIL.

This clonotype was picked up one time. This chain connects TRBV5-4 to TRBJ2-5, with D possibly being TRBD1 or TRBD2 (6 bases each). Germline lookup yields CDR1 SGHNT and CDR2 YYREEE (reference sequence). Trimming pared 5 bases from V and 5 bases from J, leaving 22 bases between. The CDR3 loop spans 16 amino acids. In DNA, the CDR3 is TGTGCCAGCAGATCAAGGGGGGTGAACACCGGGGAGACCCAGTACTTC. This gives the protein CASRSRGVNTGETQYF.

This sequence joins TRBV5-6 and TRBJ1-2; D possibly corresponds to TRBD1 (6 bases). Germline CDR1 is SGHDT and CDR2 is YYEEEE. The CDR3 has 15 amino acids. V lost 4 bases and J lost 8, with 21 bases in between. CDR3 in DNA: TGTGCCAGCAGCCCACGCCGCGCCACAGGGTACGGCTACACCTTC. Its protein product is CASSPRRATGYGYTF.

This clonotype was seen repeatedly, ten times or more. V is TRBV10-1 and J is TRBJ2-5; possible D gene TRBD1, 7 bases. V lost 10 bases and J lost 4, with 19 bases in between. The CDR3 runs to 14 residues. Per the germline V gene, CDR1 is WNHNN and CDR2 is SYGVQD (reference sequence). CDR3 nucleotide sequence: TGCGCCACCAGGAGGGACAGCCAGCGAGAGACCCAGTACTTC. Protein: CATRRDSQRETQYF.

The rearrangement links TRBV12-3 or TRBV12-4 to TRBJ2-5; 13 bases agree with TRBD2. The ends lost 3 bases at V and 6 bases at J; junction bases unmatched: 4. The CDR3 is 15 residues long. This chain's CDR3 is CASSLGLAGLQTQYF. As DNA, the CDR3 is TGTGCCAGCAGTTTGGGACTAGCGGGGTTGCAGACCCAGTACTTC.

J is TRBJ2-7 and V is TRBV10-2; D uncertain. The germline gives CDR1 WSHSY, CDR2 SAAADI. The CDR3 loop spans 12 amino acids. V was clipped by 8 bases and J by 1 base, with 9 bases between them. The CDR3 sequence is CASLSPSYEQYF. CDR3 nucleotides: TGCGCCAGCCTTAGCCCTTCCTACGAGCAGTACTTC.

This clonotype was observed a few times. The chain combines TRBV2 with TRBJ1-1; weak D call: TRBD1 (5 bases). Germline CDR1 reads SNHLY; CDR2 reads FYNNEI. There are 13 residues in the CDR3. The V end was cut by 6 bases, the J end by 1 base, with 9 bases between. The chain's CDR3 is CASSRERNTEAFF. CDR3 nucleotide sequence: TGTGCCAGCAGCAGGGAGAGGAACACTGAAGCTTTCTTT.

This clonotype showed up just a few times. The chain combines TRBV28 with TRBJ1-5; D is possibly TRBD1 (5 bases). This CDR3 spans 13 amino acids. Between the trimmed V and J ends, which lost 5 bases and 6 bases, there was a span of 11 bases. The germline V gene encodes CDR1 MDHEN and CDR2 SYDVKM. The CDR3 loop reads CASSERDVQPQHF. The CDR3 DNA is TGTGCCAGCAGTGAAAGGGACGTTCAGCCCCAGCATTTT.

There are a few counts of this clonotype. This chain connects TRBV9 to TRBJ1-6; D is uncertain. Germline CDR1 reads SGDLS; CDR2 reads YYNGEE. The CDR3 extends over 11 amino acids. Trimming left V 5 bases short and J 10 bases short, with 7 bases between. As DNA, the CDR3 is TGTGCCAGCAGTGCCGGATCACCCCTCCACTTT. Protein: CASSAGSPLHF.

This clonotype has just a few counts. The chain carries TRBV10-3 and TRBJ1-4, with no clear D. Trimming removed 0 bases at V and 3 bases at J, with 14 bases between. The CDR3 has 17 amino acids. Germline V gene data show CDR1 as ENHRY and CDR2 as SYGVKD. The CDR3 DNA follows: TGTGCCATCAGTGAGTCGGTAGGCCTGGTGGCTAATGAAAAACTGTTTTTT. This codes for CAISESVGLVANEKLFF.

CDR3 sequence: CASSWGQGAGANVLTF. The CDR3 region has the DNA TGTGCCAGCAGTTGGGGACAGGGGGCTGGGGCCAACGTCCTGACTTTC. The rearrangement joins TRBV7-9 to TRBJ2-6; 11 bases agree with TRBD1. The CDR3 runs to 16 residues. The V segment lost 6 bases and the J segment 2 bases; nucleotides outside the gene matches: 3. Germline V gene sequence: CDR1 SEHNR, CDR2 FQNEAQ (reference sequence).

This chain connects TRBV12-3 or TRBV12-4 to TRBJ1-2, with 8 nucleotides matching TRBD1. V trimming: 6 bases; J trimming: 5 bases; junction bases outside the gene matches: 8. CDR3 length: 14 residues. This CDR3 is CASRRQGRGYGYTF. In DNA form, the CDR3 reads TGTGCCAGCAGGCGACAGGGGCGCGGTTATGGCTACACCTTC.

The table lists this clonotype with a few counts. The CDR3 spells CASTSNGQYYGYTF. The CDR3 DNA follows: TGTGCCAGTACCTCAAACGGACAGTACTATGGCTACACCTTC. This rearrangement joins TRBV19 to TRBJ1-2; D is perhaps TRBD1 (6 bases). Trimming cost V 7 bases and J 3 bases, with 15 bases left between them. Germline V gene sequence: CDR1 LNHDA, CDR2 SQIVND (reference sequence). CDR3 length: 14 residues.

This clonotype has more than one count but fewer than ten. The chain uses TRBV7-9 and TRBJ1-1; D gene uncertain. Trimming took off 0 bases at V and 0 bases at J, with 8 bases between the two ends. CDR1 SEHNR and CDR2 FQNEAQ come from the germline V gene (reference sequence). The CDR3 covers 15 residues. The CDR3 sequence: CASSLAQAMNTEAFF. CDR3 sequence (DNA): TGTGCCAGCAGCTTAGCCCAGGCTATGAACACTGAAGCTTTCTTT.

J is TRBJ1-5 and V is TRBV15, with D possibly TRBD1 on 5 matching bases. This CDR3 has 15 amino acids. Germline CDR1 is LNHNV and CDR2 is YYDKDF (reference sequence). The germline V and J ends were trimmed by 3 bases and 2 bases, with 11 bases remaining between them. In DNA, the CDR3 is TGTGCCACCAGCAGTGCGATACAGGGCAATCAGCCCCAGCATTTT. Protein: CATSSAIQGNQPQHF.

The V and J genes are TRBV12-3 or TRBV12-4 and TRBJ2-5; D call uncertain. Between the trimmed V and J ends, which lost 2 bases and 4 bases, there was a span of 8 bases. This CDR3 has 13 amino acids. The CDR3 is CASSLMAAETQYF. CDR3 nucleotides: TGTGCCAGCAGTTTAATGGCAGCAGAGACCCAGTACTTC.